The rows below give T cell receptor beta chains drawn from one sample of a study of shared clonotypes between healthy human individuals. TCRdb keeps only in-frame clones here, not all; method: immunoSEQ multiplex PCR. The repertoire holds roughly 2,000,000 clones, with 90% to 95% as singletons. The specimen was naive CD8+ T cells from PBMCs. The receptor set was obtained from a man between 18 and 35 years old in good health. Some clones in this sample may be carry-over from other donors' samples. Each CDR3 is given with its conserved first and last residue. A D gene is named only where the DNA matches it firmly. Not every row has a clone size; where given, it reads once, few, many or a size class.

CASRDDRVTEAFF TGTGCCAGCAGAGATGACAGGGTAACTGAAGCTTTCTTT once TRBV6-5 TRBD1 TRBJ1-1
CASSFAVAETQYF TGTGCCAGCAGCTTTGCAGTCGCAGAGACCCAGTACTTC NA TRBV7-9 NA TRBJ2-5
CASSLRSGYEQYF TGTGCCAGCAGTTTGCGTAGCGGCTACGAGCAGTACTTC NA TRBV27 NA TRBJ2-7
CASSPSSYEQYF TGTGCCTCCTCACCTAGCTCCTACGAGCAGTACTTC NA TRBV6-6 NA TRBJ2-7
CASSYQGAIKAFF TGTGCCAGCAGTTACCAGGGGGCCATAAAAGCTTTCTTT NA TRBV6-5 TRBD1 TRBJ1-1
CASSLAWMGTEAFF TGTGCCAGCAGCTTAGCGTGGATGGGGACTGAAGCTTTCTTT NA TRBV7-8 NA TRBJ1-1
CASSFGTSGSIYEQYF TGTGCCAGCAGCTTCGGGACTAGCGGGAGTATCTACGAGCAGTACTTC NA TRBV5-6 TRBD2 TRBJ2-7
CASTRTTDLGWADTQYF TGTGCCAGCACCCGGACGACCGATCTCGGGTGGGCAGATACGCAGTATTTT NA TRBV9 NA TRBJ2-3
CASSLIAGGTDTQYF TGTGCCAGCAGCCTAATAGCGGGAGGCACAGATACGCAGTATTTT NA TRBV11-2 TRBD2 TRBJ2-3
CASSPRGTGIYEQYF TGTGCCAGCAGCCCACGCGGGACAGGGATCTACGAGCAGTACTTC NA TRBV7-2 TRBD1 TRBJ2-7
CASSGQGKTEAFF TGTGCCAGCAGCGGACAGGGGAAGACTGAAGCTTTCTTT once TRBV5-5 TRBD1 TRBJ1-1
CASRQRTSGITDEQFF TGTGCCAGCAGACAACGTACTAGCGGGATCACAGATGAGCAGTTCTTC NA TRBV2 TRBD2 TRBJ2-1
CASRPGDEDYEQYF TGTGCCAGCAGACCAGGGGACGAGGACTACGAGCAGTACTTC NA TRBV27 NA TRBJ2-7
CASSPTGRSHEAFF TGTGCCAGCAGTCCGACTGGACGGAGCCATGAAGCTTTCTTT NA TRBV28 NA TRBJ1-1
CAWNALSGRSSYEQYF TGTGCCTGGAACGCCCTTAGCGGGAGGTCCTCCTACGAGCAGTACTTC once TRBV30 TRBD2 TRBJ2-7
CSVVLLGSGNEQFF TGCAGCGTTGTATTACTAGGTTCGGGGAATGAGCAGTTCTTC NA TRBV29-1 NA TRBJ2-1
CASSANPQDSERHGYTF TGTGCCAGCAGTGCCAATCCACAGGACTCTGAGCGGCATGGCTACACCTTC NA TRBV9 NA TRBJ1-2
CASSFLGVGVETQYF TGTGCCAGCAGTTTTCTGGGGGTAGGGGTAGAGACCCAGTACTTC NA TRBV27 NA TRBJ2-5